This T cell receptor beta chain was identified during a study of blood T cell repertoires in COVID-19. Authors' methods: Amplifying reference gene primers gave estimates of nucleated cell counts. The protocol was immunoSEQ multiplex PCR, while the TCRdb copy is restricted to in-frame clones and leaves out a portion. V, J and clone size are taken as reported in that table, and D and trimming were inferred from the DNA itself. Among 200,000 to 250,000 clones listed, about 79% were seen once. The receptor was derived from a woman aged 60-75 years who had recovered from COVID-19. Sequenced: PBMCs or T cells enriched from blood (not recorded which).

DNA of the CDR3: TGTGCCAGCACTCCGAGCGGGAGCTCCTACAATGAGCAGTTCTTC. As protein: CASTPSGSSYNEQFF. The chain joins TRBV9 to TRBJ2-1; 8 bases map to TRBD2. V lost 6 bases and J lost 0; bases outside the gene matches: 5. This CDR3 has 15 residues. Germline-derived CDR1 and CDR2 are SGDLS and YYNGEE.